The following is a TCR beta chain sequence with its context. No antigen is known for it. The germline V gene encodes CDR1 SGHTA and CDR2 FQGNSA. The CDR3 spans 15 residues. The V segment lost 3 bases and the J segment 4 bases; nucleotides outside the gene matches: 5. Using RNA transcripts as the source, TCR beta CDR3 regions were amplified. The HTBI primer set was used in a first-round RT-PCR of the TCR CDR3. A single record per CDR3 protein comes from TCRdb applying MiXCR to the multiplex PCR reads. The repertoire holds about 510,000 distinct CDR3 sequences, with 46% as singletons. The data are from a study of T cells in Graves' hyperthyroidism and ophthalmopathy. Study findings and constraints: Model output signaled ophthalmopathy a median 6.5 months ahead of onset.

V and J are TRBV7-2 and TRBJ2-3; TRBD2 matches at 9 bases. Sequencing was done on a sample of peripheral blood or thyroid tissue (not recorded which). The TCR comes from an adult woman with Graves' disease, either hyperthyroidism or ophthalmopathy (not recorded which). This CDR3 reads CASSFSGSPADTQYF. DNA of the CDR3: TGTGCCAGCAGCTTTAGCGGGAGCCCCGCAGATACGCAGTATTTT.